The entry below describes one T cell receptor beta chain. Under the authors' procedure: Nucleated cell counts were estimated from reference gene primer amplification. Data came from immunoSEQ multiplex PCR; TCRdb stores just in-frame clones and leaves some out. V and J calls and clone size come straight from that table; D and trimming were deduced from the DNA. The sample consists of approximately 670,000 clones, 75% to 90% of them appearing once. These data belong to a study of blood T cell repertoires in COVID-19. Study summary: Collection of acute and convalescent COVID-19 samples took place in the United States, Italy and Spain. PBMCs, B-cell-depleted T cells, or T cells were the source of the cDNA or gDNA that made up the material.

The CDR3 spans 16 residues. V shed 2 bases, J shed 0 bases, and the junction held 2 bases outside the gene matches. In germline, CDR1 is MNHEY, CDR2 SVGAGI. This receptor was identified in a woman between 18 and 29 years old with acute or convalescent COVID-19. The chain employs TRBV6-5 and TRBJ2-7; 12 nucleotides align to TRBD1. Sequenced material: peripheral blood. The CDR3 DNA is TGTGCCAGCAGTTACCGGGACAGGGGGCACTCCTACGAGCAGTACTTC. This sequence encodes CASSYRDRGHSYEQYF.